This T cell receptor (beta chain) stems from a study of blood T cell repertoires in COVID-19. Study background: Italy, Spain and the United States were the sources of the convalescent and acute COVID-19 samples. Sample material is recorded as cDNA or gDNA derived from T cells, B-cell-depleted T cells, or PBMCs.

The CDR3 is made up of 17 amino acids. Germline V gene data show CDR1 as SGHVS and CDR2 as FQNEAQ. V was pared by 1 base and J by 1 base, with 17 bases between. Original methodology: Estimation of nucleated cell counts relied on the amplification of reference gene primers. The protocol was immunoSEQ multiplex PCR, while the TCRdb copy is restricted to in-frame clones and leaves out a portion. From that table come the V and J calls and clone size; the DNA was used to work out D and trimming. The table includes about 270,000 clones, roughly 84% detected once. The rearrangement joins TRBV7-8 to TRBJ2-7; maybe TRBD1 (6 bases). Sequenced sample: peripheral blood. This clonotype was sampled from a woman aged 18-29 years with acute or convalescent COVID-19. The CDR3 protein is CASSLGLLLDSSYEQYF. CDR3 in DNA: TGTGCCAGCAGCTTAGGTCTCCTTTTGGACAGTTCCTACGAGCAGTACTTC.